This passage covers 3 T cell receptor beta chains from one sample sequenced in a study of human T cells and chemical hapten exposure. Time point noted: patch test 3, about 24 weeks after DPC sensitization. As for treatment: therapeutic diphenylcyclopropenone sensitization with weekly scalp DPC. TCRdb recomputed calls from the RACE reads with MiXCR, one row per CDR3 protein. The sample lists about 190,000 distinct CDR3 sequences, around 25% seen once, with 2% to 2.5% in the top ten. Source: whole blood, taken in connection with sensitization to the hapten diphenylcyclopropenone (DPC). All receptors derive from a middle-aged woman with alopecia areata. Some clones in this sample may be carry-over from other donors' samples.

This clonotype was seen a few times. The rearrangement links TRBV28 to TRBJ2-7, with 12 bases matching TRBD2. This CDR3 comprises 16 residues. V trimming: 5 bases; J trimming: 4 bases; junction bases outside the gene matches: 9. Germline V lookup: CDR1 MDHEN, CDR2 SYDVKM. The CDR3 nucleotides are TGTGCCAGCAGTGCCGCTAGCGGGAGGGGTATTTACGAGCAGTACTTC. This sequence encodes CASSAASGRGIYEQYF.

This clonotype was detected only a few times. The chain couples TRBV7-2 to TRBJ2-3; the D call may be TRBD1 or TRBD2 (5 bases each). The CDR3 extends over 13 amino acids. Looked up from germline, CDR1 is SGHTA and CDR2 is FQGNSA. The V and J ends lost 3 bases and 4 bases respectively, with 8 bases between them. Here the CDR3 DNA reads TGTGCCAGCAGCTTCCAGGGAGCAGATACGCAGTATTTT. Translating it yields CASSFQGADTQYF.

The gene calls are TRBV28 and TRBJ2-7; D is unclear. Germline assignment: CDR1 MDHEN and CDR2 SYDVKM. The CDR3 covers 14 residues. V was trimmed by 4 bases and J by 3 bases, leaving 13 bases between them. CDR3 region: CASSSGVGFYEQYF. The CDR3 nucleotides are TGTGCCAGCAGTTCCGGTGTGGGGTTCTACGAGCAGTACTTC.